The 7 T cell receptor beta chains listed next were all sequenced from one sample in a study of CD8+ T cells in alopecia areata. After isolation, RNA underwent reverse transcription to generate cDNA as the sequencing template. The protocol was immunoSEQ multiplex PCR, while the TCRdb copy is restricted to in-frame clones and leaves out a portion. Counted here are roughly 75,000 clones, 55% to 65% occurring once; the ten biggest clones make up around a sixth. The source material was CD8+ T cells sorted from blood, sampled at week 0. These receptors were obtained from a human donor with alopecia areata.

The V and J genes are TRBV6-5 and TRBJ2-1; maybe TRBD1 (6 bases). The V gene's germline CDR1 is MNHEY and CDR2 SVGAGI. Trimming stripped 5 bases from V and 5 bases from J, with 10 bases between. The CDR3 totals 13 residues. The CDR3 sequence: CASSDRDNNEQFF. CDR3 bases: TGTGCCAGCAGTGACCGGGACAACAATGAGCAGTTCTTC.

This chain links TRBV27 with TRBJ1-2, with D perhaps TRBD1 (5 bases). CDR1 MNHEY and CDR2 SMNVEV come from the germline V gene (reference sequence). Trimming took off 4 bases at V and 4 bases at J, with 22 bases between the two ends. The CDR3 is 17 amino acids. CDR3 protein: CASSSSLGGGSRYGYTF. The CDR3 DNA reads TGTGCCAGCAGTTCCTCTCTGGGGGGGGGAAGTCGCTATGGCTACACCTTC.

The chain employs TRBV27 and TRBJ1-5; D is possibly TRBD1 (6 bases). The ends were cut back, 1 base at V and 7 bases at J, with 17 bases in the middle. CDR1 MNHEY and CDR2 SMNVEV come from the germline V gene (reference sequence). CDR3 length: 16 residues. Here the CDR3 reads CASSLLSQGILQPQHF. Written as DNA, the CDR3 is TGTGCCAGCAGTTTATTAAGCCAGGGGATTTTGCAGCCCCAGCATTTT.

CDR3 region: CASSFSTYEQYF. CDR3 DNA sequence: TGTGCCAGCAGTTTCTCCACCTACGAGCAGTACTTC. The V call is TRBV28, the J call TRBJ2-7; D unclear. The V end was cut by 3 bases, the J end by 2 bases, with 5 bases between. Germline values: CDR1 MDHEN, CDR2 SYDVKM. The CDR3 covers 12 residues.

The chain combines TRBV27 with TRBJ2-1, with 10 bases identical to TRBD2. Germline V gene lookup returns CDR1 MNHEY and CDR2 SMNVEV (reference sequence). The CDR3 has 15 amino acids. The trim removed 3 bases at V and 6 bases at J, leaving 5 bases unmatched. The CDR3 is CASSFGTSVINEQFF. For the CDR3, the DNA is TGTGCCAGCAGTTTCGGGACTAGCGTTATCAATGAGCAGTTCTTC.

The chain links TRBV28 to TRBJ1-2; 8 bases line up with TRBD1. Trimming took 4 bases from V and 4 from J; bases not matched to a gene: 5. This CDR3 region has 14 residues. CDR1 and CDR2 from the germline V gene are MDHEN and SYDVKM. For the CDR3, the DNA is TGTGCCAGCAGTTGGACCGGGACAGGCTATGGCTACACCTTC. Its translation: CASSWTGTGYGYTF.

In its sample, this clone was seen a few times. The rearrangement links TRBV29-1 to TRBJ2-5; D ambiguous. V gave up 4 bases and J gave up 6 bases, with 12 bases separating them. The CDR3 extends over 12 amino acids. Per germline, CDR1 SQVTM and CDR2 ANQGSEA. This CDR3 reads CSVVPQGQTQYF. The CDR3 DNA reads as TGCAGCGTTGTGCCCCAAGGACAGACCCAGTACTTC.